This section outlines one T cell receptor beta chain sequence together with its context. The data are from a study of T cell clones after liver transplantation. TCRdb keeps only in-frame clones here, not all; method: immunoSEQ multiplex PCR. The sample contains about 75,000 clones, around 80% of which appear only once. The clonotype originates from a human patient who received a liver transplant. Some T cells may have originated in the graft donor. The sample in question was CD4+ T cells from blood, obtained 48 months after liver transplant.

The DNA for the CDR3 is TGTGCCAGCAGCTTAGCGGTAGGGGTTGGAGAGACCCAGTACTTC. Translated, it gives CASSLAVGVGETQYF. The chain combines TRBV7-9 with TRBJ2-5; maybe TRBD1 (5 bases). Germline CDR1 is SEHNR and CDR2 is FQNEAQ (reference sequence). The CDR3 has 15 amino acids. The ends were cut back, 0 bases at V and 4 bases at J, with 12 bases in the middle.